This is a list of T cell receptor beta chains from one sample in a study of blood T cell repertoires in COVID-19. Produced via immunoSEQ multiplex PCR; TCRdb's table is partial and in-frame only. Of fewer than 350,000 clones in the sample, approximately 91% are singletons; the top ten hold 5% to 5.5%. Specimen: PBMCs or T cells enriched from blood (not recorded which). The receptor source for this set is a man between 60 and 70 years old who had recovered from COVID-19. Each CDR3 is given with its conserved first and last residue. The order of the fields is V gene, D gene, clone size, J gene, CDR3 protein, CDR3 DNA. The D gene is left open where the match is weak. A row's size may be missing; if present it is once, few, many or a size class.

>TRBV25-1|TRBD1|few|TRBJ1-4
CASSVSGQGAQGEKLFF
TGTGCCAGCAGTGTTTCAGGACAGGGGGCTCAAGGGGAAAAACTGTTTTTT
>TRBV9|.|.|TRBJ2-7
CASSPNIGQTEQYF
TGTGCCAGCAGCCCCAATATTGGACAGACCGAGCAGTACTTC
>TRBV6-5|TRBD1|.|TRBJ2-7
CASRRTGDKFYEQYF
TGTGCCAGCAGACGGACAGGGGACAAATTCTACGAGCAGTACTTC
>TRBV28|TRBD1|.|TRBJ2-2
CASSSIRDRGHVGELFF
TGTGCCAGCAGTTCAATCCGGGACAGGGGGCATGTCGGGGAGCTGTTTTTT
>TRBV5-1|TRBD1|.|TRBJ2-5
CASSGQGVGWETQYF
TGCGCCAGCAGTGGACAGGGCGTGGGGTGGGAGACCCAGTACTTC
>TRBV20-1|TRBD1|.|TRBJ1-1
CSASRWDSSNTEAFF
TGCAGTGCTAGTCGGTGGGACAGCAGCAACACTGAAGCTTTCTTT
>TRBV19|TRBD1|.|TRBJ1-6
CASSLLYRGRNSPLHF
TGTGCCAGTAGCCTTTTGTACAGGGGGCGTAATTCACCCCTCCACTTT
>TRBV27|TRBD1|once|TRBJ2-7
CAPVGRQGDYEQYF
TGTGCCCCGGTCGGGCGACAGGGGGACTACGAGCAGTACTTC
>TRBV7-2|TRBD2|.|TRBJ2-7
CASRPPSGSIYEQYF
TGTGCCAGCAGGCCCCCTAGCGGGTCTATCTACGAGCAGTACTTC
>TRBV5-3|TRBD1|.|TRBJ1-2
CARSASGQSKKNYGYTF
TGTGCCAGAAGCGCTTCGGGACAGAGTAAAAAGAACTATGGCTACACCTTC
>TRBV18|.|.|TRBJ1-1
CASSTGVATMNTEAFF
TGTGCCAGCTCAACCGGAGTGGCGACCATGAACACTGAAGCTTTCTTT
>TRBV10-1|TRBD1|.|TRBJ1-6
CASSAGQGGISPLHF
TGCGCCAGCAGTGCCGGACAGGGGGGGATTTCACCCCTCCACTTT
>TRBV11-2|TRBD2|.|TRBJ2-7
CASSWTSLRYEQYF
TGTGCCAGCAGCTGGACTAGCTTAAGGTACGAGCAGTACTTC
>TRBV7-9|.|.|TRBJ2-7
CASSLVSGLSYEQYF
TGTGCCAGCAGCTTAGTAAGCGGGCTGTCCTACGAGCAGTACTTC
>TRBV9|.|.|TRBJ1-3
CASSGQRSGNTIYF
TGTGCCAGCAGTGGACAGCGCTCTGGAAACACCATATATTTT
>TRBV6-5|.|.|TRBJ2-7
CASQSALLSYEQYF
TGTGCCAGCCAAAGCGCACTCCTCTCCTACGAGCAGTACTTC
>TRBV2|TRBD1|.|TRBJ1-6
CASSDLGGQRSPLHF
TGTGCCAGCAGTGATTTAGGGGGACAGCGATCACCCCTCCACTTT
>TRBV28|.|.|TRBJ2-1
CASRGQISYNEQFF
TGTGCCAGCAGGGGACAAATCTCCTACAATGAGCAGTTCTTC
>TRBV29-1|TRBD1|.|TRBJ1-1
CSVRGQGRNTEAFF
TGCAGCGTTAGGGGGCAAGGAAGGAACACTGAAGCTTTCTTT
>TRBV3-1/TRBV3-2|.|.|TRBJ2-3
CASRNREDTQYF
TGTGCCAGCAGAAACAGGGAAGATACGCAGTATTTT
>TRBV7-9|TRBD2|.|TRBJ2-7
CASSFGRGLAEQYF
TGTGCCAGCAGCTTCGGGAGGGGCCTCGCCGAGCAGTACTTC
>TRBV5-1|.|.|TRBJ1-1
CASSLEGSGTEAFF
TGCGCCAGCAGCTTGGAGGGGTCCGGCACTGAAGCTTTCTTT
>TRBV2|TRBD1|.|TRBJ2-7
CASSGGTGGEQYF
TGTGCCAGCAGCGGGGGGACAGGGGGCGAGCAGTACTTC
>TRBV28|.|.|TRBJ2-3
CASSSFNPGLQDTQYF
TGTGCCAGCAGTTCCTTCAACCCGGGTCTCCAAGATACGCAGTATTTT
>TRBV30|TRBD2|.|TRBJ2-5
CAWSVLASAKETQYF
TGTGCCTGGAGTGTACTAGCGTCTGCGAAGGAGACCCAGTACTTC
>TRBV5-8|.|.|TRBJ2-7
CASSPLGEQYF
TGTGCCAGCAGCCCCCTCGGGGAGCAGTACTTC
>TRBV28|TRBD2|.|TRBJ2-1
CASSGTSAYSYNEQFF
TGTGCCAGCAGCGGTACTAGCGCCTACTCCTACAATGAGCAGTTCTTC
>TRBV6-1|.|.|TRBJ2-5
CASSEARVTGTRETQYF
TGTGCCAGCAGTGAAGCGCGGGTAACAGGGACCCGAGAGACCCAGTACTTC
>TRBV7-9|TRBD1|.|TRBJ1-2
CASSLIQGAPVYGYTF
TGTGCCAGCAGCTTAATCCAGGGGGCGCCAGTTTATGGCTACACCTTC
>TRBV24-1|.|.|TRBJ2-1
CATSDLAAGHYNEQFF
TGTGCCACCAGTGATTTGGCAGCGGGACACTACAATGAGCAGTTCTTC
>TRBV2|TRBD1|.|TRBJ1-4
CASSDGTGTEKLFF
TGTGCCAGCAGTGATGGGACAGGGACTGAAAAACTGTTTTTT
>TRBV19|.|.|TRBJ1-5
CASNQAKGISQPQHF
TGTGCCAGTAACCAGGCCAAAGGAATTAGTCAGCCCCAGCATTTT
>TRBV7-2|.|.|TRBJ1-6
CASSLRAGAQNSPLHF
TGTGCCAGCAGCTTACGGGCAGGGGCTCAAAATTCACCCCTCCACTTT
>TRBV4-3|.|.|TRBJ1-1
CASSHITRHTEAFF
TGCGCCAGCAGCCATATTACTCGACATACTGAAGCTTTCTTT
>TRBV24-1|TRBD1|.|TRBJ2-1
CATSDPRGQGNEQFF
TGTGCCACCAGTGATCCCAGGGGGCAGGGGAATGAGCAGTTCTTC
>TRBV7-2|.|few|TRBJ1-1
CASSLGTNMNTEAFF
TGTGCCAGCAGCTTAGGGACAAATATGAACACTGAAGCTTTCTTT
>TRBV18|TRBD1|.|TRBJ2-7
CASSPQGQGVSYEQYF
TGTGCCAGCTCACCACAGGGACAGGGAGTATCCTACGAGCAGTACTTC
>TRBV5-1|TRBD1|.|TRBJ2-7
CASSQDRGYYEQYF
TGCGCCAGCAGCCAGGACAGGGGATACTACGAGCAGTACTTC
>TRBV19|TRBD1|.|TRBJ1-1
CASMSFVGTGPMNTEAFF
TGTGCCAGTATGTCGTTCGTTGGGACAGGACCGATGAACACTGAAGCTTTCTTT
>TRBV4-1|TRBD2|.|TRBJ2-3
CASSQGGREGADTQYF
TGCGCCAGCAGCCAAGGAGGGCGGGAGGGGGCAGATACGCAGTATTTT
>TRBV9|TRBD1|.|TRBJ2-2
CASSVVGTTGRAGELFF
TGTGCCAGCAGCGTGGTTGGGACGACAGGGAGAGCCGGGGAGCTGTTTTTT
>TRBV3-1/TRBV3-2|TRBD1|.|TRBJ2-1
CASSQEPIKGQGQFF
TGTGCCAGCAGCCAAGAACCAATTAAGGGACAGGGTCAGTTCTTC
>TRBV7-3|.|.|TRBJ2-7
CASSLSSERIYEQYF
TGTGCCAGCAGCTTAAGTAGCGAGAGGATATACGAGCAGTACTTC
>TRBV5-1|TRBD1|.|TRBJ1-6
CASSLEQGSSYNSPLHF
TGCGCCAGCAGCTTGGAACAGGGGAGCTCCTATAATTCACCCCTCCACTTT
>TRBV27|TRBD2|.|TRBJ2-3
CASRASGSNTQYF
TGTGCCAGTCGGGCTAGCGGGAGTAATACGCAGTATTTT
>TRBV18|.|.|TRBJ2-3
CASSPPGVGDTQYF
TGTGCCAGCTCACCCCCCGGGGTGGGAGATACGCAGTATTTT
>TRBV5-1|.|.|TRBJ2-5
CASSLAAGQGGETQYF
TGCGCCAGCAGCTTGGCCGCTGGGCAGGGGGGAGAGACCCAGTACTTC
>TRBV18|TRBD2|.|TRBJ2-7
CASSPPGLAGPTSRGYF
TGTGCCAGCTCACCACCGGGACTAGCGGGACCTACCTCCCGGGGGTACTTC
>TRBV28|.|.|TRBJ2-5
CASSSRGETQYF
TGTGCCAGCAGTTCCCGGGGAGAGACCCAGTACTTC
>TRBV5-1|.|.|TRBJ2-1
CASSIVGSSYNEQFF
TGCGCCAGCAGCATCGTCGGGAGCTCCTACAATGAGCAGTTCTTC
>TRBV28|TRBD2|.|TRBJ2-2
CASSLLPLRAGVTGELFF
TGTGCCAGCAGTTTACTCCCCCTGAGGGCGGGAGTCACCGGGGAGCTGTTTTTT